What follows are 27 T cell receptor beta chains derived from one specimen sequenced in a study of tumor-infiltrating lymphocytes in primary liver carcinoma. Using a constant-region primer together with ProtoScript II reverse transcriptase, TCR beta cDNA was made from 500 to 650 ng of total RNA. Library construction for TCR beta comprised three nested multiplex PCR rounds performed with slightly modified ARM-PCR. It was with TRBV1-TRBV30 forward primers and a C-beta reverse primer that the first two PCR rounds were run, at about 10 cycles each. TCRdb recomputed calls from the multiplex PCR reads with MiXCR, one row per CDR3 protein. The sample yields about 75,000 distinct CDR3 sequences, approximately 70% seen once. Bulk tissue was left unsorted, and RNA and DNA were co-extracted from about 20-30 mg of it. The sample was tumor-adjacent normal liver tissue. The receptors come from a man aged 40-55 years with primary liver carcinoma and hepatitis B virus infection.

The CDR3 region has the DNA TGTGCCAGCAGTGCCCAGCTGGGGAAAGAGACCCAGTACTTC. Its translation: CASSAQLGKETQYF. The chain employs TRBV11-1 and TRBJ2-5; D unresolved. CDR3 size: 14 residues. Germline V lookup: CDR1 SGHAT, CDR2 FQDESV (reference sequence). V lost 6 bases and J 3 bases, leaving 14 bases between the germline ends. The full variable domain, its missing parts supplied by reference TRBV11-1 and TRBJ2-5, is EAEVAQSPRYKITEKSQAVAFWCDPISGHATLYWYRQILGQGPELLVQFQDESVVDDSQLPKDRFSAERLKGVDSTLKIQPAELGDSAMYLCASSAQLGKETQYFGPGTRLLVL.

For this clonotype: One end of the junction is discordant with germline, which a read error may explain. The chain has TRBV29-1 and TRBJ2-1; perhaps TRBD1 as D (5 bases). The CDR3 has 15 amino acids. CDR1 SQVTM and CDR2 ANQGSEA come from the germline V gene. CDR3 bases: TGCAGCGTTAAAGGTGGGGCAGGCTCCTACAATGAGCAATTCTTC. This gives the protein CSVKGGAGSYNEQFF.

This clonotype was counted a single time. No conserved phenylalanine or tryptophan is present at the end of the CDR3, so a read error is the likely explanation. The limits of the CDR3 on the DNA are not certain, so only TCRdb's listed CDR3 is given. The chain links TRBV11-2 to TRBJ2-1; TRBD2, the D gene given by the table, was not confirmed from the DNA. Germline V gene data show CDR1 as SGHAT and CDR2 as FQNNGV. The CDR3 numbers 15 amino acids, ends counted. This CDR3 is CASSLNSGGYNELFS.

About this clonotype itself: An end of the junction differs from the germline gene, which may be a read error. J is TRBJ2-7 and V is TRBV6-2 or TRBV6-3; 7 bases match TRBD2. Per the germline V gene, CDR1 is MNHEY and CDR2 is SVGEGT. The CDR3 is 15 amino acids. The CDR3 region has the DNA TGTGCCAGCAGCCGGCGGAGTAGCGGGCACTACGAGCAGTATTTC. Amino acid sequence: CASSRRSSGHYEQYF.

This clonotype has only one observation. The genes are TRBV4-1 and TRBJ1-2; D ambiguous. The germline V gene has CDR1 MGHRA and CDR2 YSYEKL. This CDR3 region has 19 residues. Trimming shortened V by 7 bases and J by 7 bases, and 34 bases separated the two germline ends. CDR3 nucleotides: TGCGCCAGCAACCCCTGGGGAAGGGAGGGATTGGCGGCGAGTTCTGGCTACACCTTC. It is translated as CASNPWGREGLAASSGYTF.

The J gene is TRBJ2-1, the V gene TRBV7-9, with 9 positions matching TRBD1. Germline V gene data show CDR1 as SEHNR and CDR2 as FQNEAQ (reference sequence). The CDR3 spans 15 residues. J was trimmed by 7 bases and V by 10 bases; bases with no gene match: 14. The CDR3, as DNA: TGTGCCACTAGCATGTACAGGGGGCAGAGGAATGAGCAGTTCTTC. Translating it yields CATSMYRGQRNEQFF.

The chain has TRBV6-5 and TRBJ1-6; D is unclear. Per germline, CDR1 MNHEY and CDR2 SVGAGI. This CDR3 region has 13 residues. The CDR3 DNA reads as TGTGCTAACAGTTTACGGGCGGTTTCACCCCTCCACTTT. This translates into CANSLRAVSPLHF.

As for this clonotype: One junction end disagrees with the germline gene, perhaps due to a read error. The CDR3: CSVHDRKNTEAFF. For the CDR3, the DNA is TGCAGCGTCCATGACAGAAAGAACACTGAGGCTTTCTTT. The V call is TRBV29-1, the J call TRBJ1-1, with D perhaps matching TRBD1 (5 bases). The CDR3 is 13 amino acids. CDR1 is SQVTM and CDR2 is ANQGSEA in the germline V gene.

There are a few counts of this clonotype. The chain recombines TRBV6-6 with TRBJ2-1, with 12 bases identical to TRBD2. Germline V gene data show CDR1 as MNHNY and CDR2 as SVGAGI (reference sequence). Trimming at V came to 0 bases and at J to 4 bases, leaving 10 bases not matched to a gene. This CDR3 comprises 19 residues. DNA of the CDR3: TGTGCCAGCAGTTACTCACTAGCGGGAGGATCGAGCTCATACAATGAGCAGTTCTTC. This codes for CASSYSLAGGSSSYNEQFF.

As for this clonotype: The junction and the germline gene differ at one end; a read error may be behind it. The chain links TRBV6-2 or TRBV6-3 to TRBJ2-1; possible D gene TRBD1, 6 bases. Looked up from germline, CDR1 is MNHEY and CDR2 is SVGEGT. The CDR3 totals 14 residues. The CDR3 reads CACSYGPYSRGQFF. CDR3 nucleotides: TGTGCCTGCAGTTATGGGCCTTATAGCAGGGGGCAGTTCTTC.

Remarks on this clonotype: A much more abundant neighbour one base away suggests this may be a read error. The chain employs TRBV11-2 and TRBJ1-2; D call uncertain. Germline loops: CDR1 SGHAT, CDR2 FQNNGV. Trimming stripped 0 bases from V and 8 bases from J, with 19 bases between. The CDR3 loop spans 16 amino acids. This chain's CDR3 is CASSLEGGLEILGYTF. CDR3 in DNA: TGTGCCAGCAGCTTAGAGGGAGGACTGGAGATCCTGGGCTACACCTTC.

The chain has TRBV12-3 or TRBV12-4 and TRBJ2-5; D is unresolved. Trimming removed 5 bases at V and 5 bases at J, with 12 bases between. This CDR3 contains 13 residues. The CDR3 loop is CASSPVMEETQYF. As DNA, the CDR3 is TGTGCCAGCAGTCCAGTCATGGAGGAGACCCAGTACTTC.

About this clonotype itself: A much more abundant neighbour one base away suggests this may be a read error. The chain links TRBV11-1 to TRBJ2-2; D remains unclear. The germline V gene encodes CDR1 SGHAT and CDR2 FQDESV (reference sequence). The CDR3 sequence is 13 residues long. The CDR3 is CTSCFWDTGELFF. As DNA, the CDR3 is TGTACCAGCTGCTTTTGGGACACCGGGGAGCTGTTTTTT.

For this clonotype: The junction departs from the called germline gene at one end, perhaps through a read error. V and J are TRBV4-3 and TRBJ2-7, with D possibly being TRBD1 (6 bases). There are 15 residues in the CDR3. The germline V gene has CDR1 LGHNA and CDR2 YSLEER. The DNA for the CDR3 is TGCGCCAGCGGCCAAGCTCGGTCAGGGGCCTACGAGCAGTACTTC. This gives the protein CASGQARSGAYEQYF.

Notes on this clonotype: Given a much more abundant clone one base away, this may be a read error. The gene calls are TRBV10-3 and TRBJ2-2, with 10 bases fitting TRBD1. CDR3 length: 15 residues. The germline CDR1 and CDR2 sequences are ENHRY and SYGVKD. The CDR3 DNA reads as TGTGTCATCAGTGAGACAGGGGGCGACACCGGGGAGCTGTTTTTT. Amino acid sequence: CVISETGGDTGELFF.

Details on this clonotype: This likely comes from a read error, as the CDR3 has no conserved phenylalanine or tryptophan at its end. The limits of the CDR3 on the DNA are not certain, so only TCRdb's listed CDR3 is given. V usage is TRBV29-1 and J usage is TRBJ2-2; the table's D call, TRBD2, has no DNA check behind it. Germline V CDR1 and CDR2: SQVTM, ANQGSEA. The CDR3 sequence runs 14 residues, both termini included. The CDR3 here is CSAEEGGFTGELFS.

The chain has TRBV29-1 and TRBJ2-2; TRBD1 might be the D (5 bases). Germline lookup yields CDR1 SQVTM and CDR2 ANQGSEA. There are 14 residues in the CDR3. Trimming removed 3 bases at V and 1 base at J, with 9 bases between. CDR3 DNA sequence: TGCAGCGTTGATACGCAGGGGAACACCGGGGAGCTGTTTTTT. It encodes CSVDTQGNTGELFF.

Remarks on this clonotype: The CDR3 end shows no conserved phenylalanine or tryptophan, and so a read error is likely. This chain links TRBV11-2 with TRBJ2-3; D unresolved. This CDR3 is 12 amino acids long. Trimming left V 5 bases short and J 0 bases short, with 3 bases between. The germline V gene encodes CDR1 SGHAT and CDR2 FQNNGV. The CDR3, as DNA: TGTGCCAGCAGCATCAGCACAGATACGCAGTATCTT. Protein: CASSISTDTQYL.

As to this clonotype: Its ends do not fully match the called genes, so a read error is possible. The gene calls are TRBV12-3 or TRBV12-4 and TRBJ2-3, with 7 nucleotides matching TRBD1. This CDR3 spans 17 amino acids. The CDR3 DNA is TGTGCCAGTAGTTTAGCGCGAGGGGGCCCTAACACAGATACGCAGTATTTT. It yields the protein CASSLARGGPNTDTQYF.

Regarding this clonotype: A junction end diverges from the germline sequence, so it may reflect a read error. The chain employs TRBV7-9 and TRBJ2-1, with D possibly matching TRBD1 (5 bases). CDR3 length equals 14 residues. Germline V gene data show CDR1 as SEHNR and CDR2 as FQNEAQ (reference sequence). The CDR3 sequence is CASTLGDTGDEQLF. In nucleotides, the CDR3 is TGTGCCAGCACGTTAGGAGATACAGGCGATGAGCAGCTCTTC.

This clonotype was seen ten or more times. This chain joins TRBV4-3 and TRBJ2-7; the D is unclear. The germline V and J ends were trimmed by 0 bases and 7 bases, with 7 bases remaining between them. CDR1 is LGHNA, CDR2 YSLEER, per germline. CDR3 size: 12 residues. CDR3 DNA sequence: TGCGCCAGCAGCCAAGATCTGGGAGAGCAGTACTTC. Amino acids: CASSQDLGEQYF.

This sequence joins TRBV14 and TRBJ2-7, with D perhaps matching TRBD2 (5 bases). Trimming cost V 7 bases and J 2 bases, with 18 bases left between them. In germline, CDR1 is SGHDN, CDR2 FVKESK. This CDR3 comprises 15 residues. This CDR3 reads CASNRGPGSTYEQYF. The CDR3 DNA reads TGTGCCAGCAACCGAGGACCGGGATCCACCTACGAGCAGTACTTC.

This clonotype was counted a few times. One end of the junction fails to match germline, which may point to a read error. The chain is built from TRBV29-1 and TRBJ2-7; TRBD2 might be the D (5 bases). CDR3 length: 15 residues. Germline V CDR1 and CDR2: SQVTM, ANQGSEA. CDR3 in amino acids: CSVEEERDGSYEHYF. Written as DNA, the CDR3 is TGCAGTGTTGAAGAAGAACGGGATGGGAGCTACGAGCACTACTTC.

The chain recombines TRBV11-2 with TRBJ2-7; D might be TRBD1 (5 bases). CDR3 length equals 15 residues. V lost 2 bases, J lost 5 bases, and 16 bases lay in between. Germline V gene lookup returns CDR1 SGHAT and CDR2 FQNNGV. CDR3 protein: CASSLRCKGENEQYF. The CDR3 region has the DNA TGTGCCAGCAGCTTACGATGTAAAGGGGAAAACGAGCAGTACTTC.

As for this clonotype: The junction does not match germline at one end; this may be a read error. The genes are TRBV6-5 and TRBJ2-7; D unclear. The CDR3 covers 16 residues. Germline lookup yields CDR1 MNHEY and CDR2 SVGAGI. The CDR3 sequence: CASRPGEAASIYEKYF. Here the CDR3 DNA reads TGTGCCAGCAGGCCCGGAGAGGCAGCATCCATTTACGAGAAGTACTTC.

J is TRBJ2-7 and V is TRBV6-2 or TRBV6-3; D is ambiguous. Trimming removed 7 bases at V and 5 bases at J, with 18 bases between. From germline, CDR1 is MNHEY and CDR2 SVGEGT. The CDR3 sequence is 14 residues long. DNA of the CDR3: TGTGCCAGCATATGGGTAGGAGCCGTGAACGAGCAGTACTTC. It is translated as CASIWVGAVNEQYF.

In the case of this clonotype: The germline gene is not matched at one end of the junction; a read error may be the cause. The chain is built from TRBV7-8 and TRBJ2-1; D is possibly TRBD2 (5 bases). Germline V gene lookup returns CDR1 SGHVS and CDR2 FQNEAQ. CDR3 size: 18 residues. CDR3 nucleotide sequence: TGTGCCAGCAGTCCGCTTGAAGGCTCAGCGGTCTCCTACAATGGGCAGTTCTTC. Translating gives CASSPLEGSAVSYNGQFF.